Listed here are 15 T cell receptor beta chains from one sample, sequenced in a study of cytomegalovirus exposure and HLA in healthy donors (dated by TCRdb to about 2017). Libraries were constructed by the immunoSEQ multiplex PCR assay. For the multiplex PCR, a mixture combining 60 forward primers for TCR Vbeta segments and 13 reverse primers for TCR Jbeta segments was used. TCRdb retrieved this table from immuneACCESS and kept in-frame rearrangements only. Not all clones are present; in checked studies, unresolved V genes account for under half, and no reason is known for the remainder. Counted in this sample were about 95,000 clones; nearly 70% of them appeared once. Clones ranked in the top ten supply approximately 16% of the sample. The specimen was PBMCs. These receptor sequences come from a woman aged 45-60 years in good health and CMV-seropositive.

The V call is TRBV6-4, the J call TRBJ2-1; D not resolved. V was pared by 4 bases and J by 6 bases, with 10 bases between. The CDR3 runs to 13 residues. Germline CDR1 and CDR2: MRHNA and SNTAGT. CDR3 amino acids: CASSAAATNEQFF. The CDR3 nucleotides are TGTGCCAGCAGTGCCGCAGCGACCAATGAGCAGTTCTTC.

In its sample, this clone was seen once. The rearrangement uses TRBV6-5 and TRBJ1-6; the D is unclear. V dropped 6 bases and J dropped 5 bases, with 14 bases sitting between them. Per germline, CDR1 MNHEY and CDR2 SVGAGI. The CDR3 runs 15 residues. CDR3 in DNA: TGTGCCAGCAGGCGAACCGGGAGCAATAATTCACCCCTCCACTTT. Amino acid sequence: CASRRTGSNNSPLHF.

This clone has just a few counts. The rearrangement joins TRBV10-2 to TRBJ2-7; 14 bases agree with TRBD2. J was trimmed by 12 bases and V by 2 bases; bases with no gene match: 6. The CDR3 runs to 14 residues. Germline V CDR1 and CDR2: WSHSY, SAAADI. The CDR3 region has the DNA TGCGCCAGCAGTGAGGCCTCCGGGACTAGCGGGGGGTACTTC. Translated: CASSEASGTSGGYF.

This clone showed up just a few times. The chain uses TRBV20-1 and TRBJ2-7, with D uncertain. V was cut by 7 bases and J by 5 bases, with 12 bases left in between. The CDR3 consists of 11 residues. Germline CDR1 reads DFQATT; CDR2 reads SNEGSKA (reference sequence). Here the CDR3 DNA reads TGCAGTGGTGAGCATCAAAACGAGCAGTACTTC. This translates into CSGEHQNEQYF.

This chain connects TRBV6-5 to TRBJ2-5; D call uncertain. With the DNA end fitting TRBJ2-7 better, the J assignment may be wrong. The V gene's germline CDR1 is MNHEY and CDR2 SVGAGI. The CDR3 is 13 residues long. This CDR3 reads CASSWARSYEQYF. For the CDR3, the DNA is TGTGCCAGCAGTTGGGCCCGCTCCTACGAGCAGTACTTC.

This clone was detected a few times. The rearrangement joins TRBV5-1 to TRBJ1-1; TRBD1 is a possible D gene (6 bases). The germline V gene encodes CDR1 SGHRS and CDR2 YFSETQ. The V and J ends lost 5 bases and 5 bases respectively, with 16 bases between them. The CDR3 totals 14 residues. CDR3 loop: CASRPTGRGTEAFF. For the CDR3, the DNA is TGCGCCAGCAGACCTACAGGGAGAGGGACTGAAGCTTTCTTT.

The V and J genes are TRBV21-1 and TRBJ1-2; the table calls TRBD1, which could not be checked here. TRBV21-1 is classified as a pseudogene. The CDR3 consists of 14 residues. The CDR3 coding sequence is TGTGCCAGCAGCAAACGGGGACAGGGGGGCGGCTACACCTTC. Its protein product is CASSKRGQGGGYTF.

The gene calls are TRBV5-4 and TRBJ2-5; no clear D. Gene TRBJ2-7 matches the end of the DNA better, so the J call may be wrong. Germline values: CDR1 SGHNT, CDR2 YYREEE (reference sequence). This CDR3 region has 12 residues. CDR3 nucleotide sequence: TGTGCCAGCAGCCGGTTGAATTACGAGCAGTACTTC. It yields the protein CASSRLNYEQYF.

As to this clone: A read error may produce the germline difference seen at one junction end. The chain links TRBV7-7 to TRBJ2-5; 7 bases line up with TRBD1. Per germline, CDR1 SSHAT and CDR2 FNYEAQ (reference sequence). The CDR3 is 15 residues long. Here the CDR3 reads CASSSTDRELETQYF. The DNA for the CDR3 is TGTGCTAGCAGCTCGACCGACAGGGAGTTGGAGACCCAGTACTTC.

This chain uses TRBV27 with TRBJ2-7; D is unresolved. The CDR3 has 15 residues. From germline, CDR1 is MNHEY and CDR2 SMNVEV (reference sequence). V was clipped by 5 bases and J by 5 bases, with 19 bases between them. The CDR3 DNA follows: TGTGCCAGCAGTCCGTACCCGGAAGAGGCCCACGAGCAGTACTTC. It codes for CASSPYPEEAHEQYF.

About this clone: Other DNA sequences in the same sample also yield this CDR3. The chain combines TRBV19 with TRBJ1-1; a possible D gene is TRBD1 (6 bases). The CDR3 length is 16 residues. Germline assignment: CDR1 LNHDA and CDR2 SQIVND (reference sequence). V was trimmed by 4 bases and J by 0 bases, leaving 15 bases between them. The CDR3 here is CASSKRQDLMNTEAFF. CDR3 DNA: TGTGCCAGTAGTAAACGACAGGATTTAATGAACACTGAAGCTTTCTTT.

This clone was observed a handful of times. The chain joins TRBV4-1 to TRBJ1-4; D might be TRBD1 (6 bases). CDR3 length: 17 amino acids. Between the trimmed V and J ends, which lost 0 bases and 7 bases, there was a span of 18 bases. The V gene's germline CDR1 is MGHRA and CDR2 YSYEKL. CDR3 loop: CASSQETNAGVGEKLFF. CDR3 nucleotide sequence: TGCGCCAGCAGCCAAGAAACTAATGCAGGGGTCGGTGAAAAACTGTTTTTT.

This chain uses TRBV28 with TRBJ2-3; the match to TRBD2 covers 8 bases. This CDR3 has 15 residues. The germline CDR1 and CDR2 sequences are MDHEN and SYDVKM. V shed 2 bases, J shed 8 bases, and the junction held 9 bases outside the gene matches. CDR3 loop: CASSLSGGPAGTQYF. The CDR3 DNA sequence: TGTGCCAGCAGTTTAAGCGGGGGCCCGGCAGGTACGCAGTATTTT.

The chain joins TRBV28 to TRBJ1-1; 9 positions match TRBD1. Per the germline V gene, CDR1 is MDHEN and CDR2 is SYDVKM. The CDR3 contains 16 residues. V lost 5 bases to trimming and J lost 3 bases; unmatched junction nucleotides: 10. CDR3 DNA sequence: TGTGCCAGCAGTCCTGGGACAGGGAAGGGGGACACTGAAGCTTTCTTT. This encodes CASSPGTGKGDTEAFF.

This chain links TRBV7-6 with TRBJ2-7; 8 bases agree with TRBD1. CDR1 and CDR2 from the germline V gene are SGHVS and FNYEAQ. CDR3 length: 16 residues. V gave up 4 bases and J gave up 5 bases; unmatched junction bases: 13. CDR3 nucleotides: TGTGCCAGCAGCTATGGGTTCCGAGACAGGGGCCACGAGCAGTACTTC. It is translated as CASSYGFRDRGHEQYF.